This T cell receptor beta chain was identified during a study of Tregs in tolerant kidney transplant recipients (dated by TCRdb to between 2019 and 2020). Background on the whole study: Related donors were used in the transplants with nonmyeloablative bone marrow transplantation, and mixed chimerism was transient in the human trials. Before combined kidney and bone marrow transplantation, this study identified donor-specific regulatory T cells using TCRbeta sequencing and then followed those same cells after transplant.

Genomic DNA was extracted from sorted cells with the QIAGEN DNeasy Blood and Tissue Kit for TCRbeta CDR3 sequencing. Through immunoSEQ, high-throughput TCRbeta CDR3 sequencing was done commercially, including PCR amplification with internal controls and bias correction. The published analysis was carried out like this. A unique productive TCRbeta sequence was defined by the CDR3 nucleotide sequence when primers matched, and otherwise by the CDR3 amino acid sequence together with the Vbeta and Jbeta genes. Sorting error was corrected by removing sequences shared between sorted populations at a frequency ratio of 2:1 or less, and the remaining shared sequences were assigned to the higher population. A sequence counted as donor-reactive if, in CFSE-low cells, the sequence had a frequency of at least 0.01% and was expanded at least 5-fold compared with unstimulated cells. Jensen-Shannon divergence, calculated on the top 100 TCRbeta sequences ranked by frequency, was used to quantify repertoire divergence. For any sample with multiple sequencing runs, sorting error was corrected in each run separately before the runs were pooled. This is the immuneACCESS table as TCRdb keeps it, with only in-frame sequences that have V and J called. A part of the clones is gone; compared with another copy, unresolved V genes explain less than half, and the rest is unexplained. The V and J calls and the clone size are those of that table, but D and trimming were determined from the DNA. The sample yields 50,000 to 85,000 clones; roughly 90% were counted once. Roughly 9.7% of the sample lies in the top ten.

V is shortened by 5 bases, J by 2 bases, and the region joining them spans 10 bases. In the germline V gene, CDR1 corresponds to SGHTA and CDR2 to FQGNSA. Inclusive of the bounding cysteine and phenylalanine, the CDR3 is 13 residues long. Only the CDR3 DNA stays, 39 bases, in frame from base 1. Overall study outcomes, separate from this receptor: For some patients the PCR primers changed over time, which made it impossible to compare the samples from those patients at the nucleotide level. Donor-specific Treg expansion exceeded global Treg expansion in tolerant patients, suggesting antigen-driven rather than nonspecific expansion. Biological reproducibility was not directly assessed, although technical replication error appeared to be minimal. Because the study included only a small number of patients, the results must be confirmed in larger populations and under other immunosuppression protocols. Expanding Tregs with activated donor B cells appeared to identify the most biologically relevant and donor-specific TCRbeta repertoire.

With respect to this clone: The clone's antigen remains unknown. Within one base of it there is no much larger clone, and no base qualities were kept.

Sample time point, as interpreted from the label and publication: blood sample drawn before combined kidney and bone marrow transplant. Thawed PBMCs were FACS-sorted into unstimulated Tregs (CD4+CD25+CD127-), CD4+ non-Tregs (CD4+CD25-), CD4 cells and CD8 cells. The patients were a handful of recipients of combined kidney and bone marrow transplants from the ITN036ST trial, and samples were available only for these trial subjects. Healthy control blood was separated into PBMCs by Ficoll density gradient and cryopreserved, and patient PBMCs were collected both before and after transplant. The chain was built from TRBV7-2 and TRBJ2-7; the D gene is perhaps TRBD1, on 5 matching bases. The sequence derives from a human donor who received a combined kidney and bone marrow transplant. The starting material was CD8+ T cells from blood, obtained before the transplant. CDR3 region: CASSVGATYEQYF. The DNA reads TGTGCCAGCAGCGTTGGGGCTACCTACGAGCAGTACTTC. Reference TRBV7-2 and TRBJ2-7 proteins supply the regions before and after the CDR3; the full variable domain is: GAGVSQSPSNKVTEKGKDVELRCDPISGHTALYWYRQSLGQGLEFLIYFQGNSAPDKSGLPSDRFSAERTGGSVSTLTIQRTQQEDSAVYLCASSVGATYEQYFGPGTRLTVT.